A selection of T cell receptor beta chains follows, all from one sample in a study of blood T cell repertoires in COVID-19. Produced via immunoSEQ multiplex PCR; TCRdb's table is partial and in-frame only. This sample has about 110,000 clones; around nine tenths occur once, and the top ten carry around 4.5%. Sequencing was performed on peripheral blood. The origin of the receptors is a man aged 35-49 years with acute or convalescent COVID-19. Each CDR3 is given with its conserved first and last residue. The order of the fields is CDR3 length, J gene, clone size, V gene, CDR3 protein. Some rows have no size entry. The others give once, few or many, or a class for an expanded clone.

15 | TRBJ1-1 | NA | TRBV5-4 | CASNPEQQLGVEAFF
14 | TRBJ2-1 | NA | TRBV6-1 | CASSELAGVDEQFF
17 | TRBJ2-7 | NA | TRBV27 | CASTPQVAGVKTYEQYF
13 | TRBJ1-2 | NA | TRBV19 | CASSNEGGLGYTF
13 | TRBJ1-2 | NA | TRBV6-2/TRBV6-3 | CASSPRLTYGYTF
13 | TRBJ1-1 | NA | TRBV6-5 | CASSYSRRDEAFF
16 | TRBJ1-5 | NA | TRBV12-5 | CASGSSPGYSNQPQHF
13 | TRBJ2-5 | NA | TRBV6-5 | CASRGQWQETQYF
14 | TRBJ1-2 | once | TRBV2 | CASSHRTGNYGYTF
14 | TRBJ1-6 | NA | TRBV27 | CASSLALLEAPLHF
11 | TRBJ1-5 | NA | TRBV6-5 | CASSSNQPQHF
14 | TRBJ1-4 | NA | TRBV10-3 | CAIREQGANEKLFF
16 | TRBJ2-2 | once | TRBV15 | CATSIGGQGATGELFF
13 | TRBJ1-3 | NA | TRBV5-1 | CASTDSSGNTIYF
15 | TRBJ1-1 | NA | TRBV6-5 | CASSYSGTVSTEAFF
16 | TRBJ1-1 | NA | TRBV5-1 | CASSLVTGKMNTEAFF
17 | TRBJ1-6 | NA | TRBV9 | CASSLSTGYSYNSPLHF
14 | TRBJ1-2 | NA | TRBV5-6 | CASSLQGSNYGYTF
13 | TRBJ1-6 | NA | TRBV11-3 | CASSSGSNSPLHF
14 | TRBJ2-5 | NA | TRBV6-6 | CASSYLRDGETQYF
14 | TRBJ1-5 | NA | TRBV10-3 | CAISAGIPNQPQHF
14 | TRBJ1-2 | once | TRBV5-1 | CASSLAGGTEGYTF
13 | TRBJ1-1 | once | TRBV6-5 | CASNQGGNTEAFF
16 | TRBJ1-4 | NA | TRBV15 | CATSRDHGGQREKLFF
17 | TRBJ2-7 | NA | TRBV6-6 | CASSLAFGKVPGYEQYF